The rows below give T cell receptor beta chains drawn from one sample of a study of blood T cell repertoires in COVID-19. The method was immunoSEQ multiplex PCR; TCRdb's version includes in-frame clones alone and lacks a portion of them. The sample includes tens of thousands of clones, around 79% of them seen just once. Sequences were obtained from peripheral blood. These receptors were obtained from a man between 65 and 79 years old with active or convalescent COVID-19. CDR3s include the opening cysteine and the closing phenylalanine or tryptophan. A D gene is named only where the DNA matches it firmly. Some rows mark clone size as missing; the rest say once, few, many or name a class of expanded clone.

clone size	D gene	V gene	J gene	CDR3 protein	CDR3 DNA
.	TRBD2	TRBV25-1	TRBJ2-7	CASSEAGVSYEQYF	TGTGCCAGCAGTGAAGCGGGGGTGTCCTACGAGCAGTACTTC
once	.	TRBV7-3	TRBJ1-2	CASSFIGGAREGYTF	TGTGCCAGCAGCTTCATCGGGGGGGCTCGTGAGGGCTACACCTTC
once	TRBD1	TRBV5-4	TRBJ2-2	CASSWDRGSAGELFF	TGTGCCAGCAGCTGGGACAGGGGGTCGGCCGGGGAGCTGTTTTTT
.	TRBD1	TRBV2	TRBJ1-1	CASKTGGNTEAFF	TGTGCCAGCAAAACAGGGGGGAACACTGAAGCTTTCTTT
once	.	TRBV6-2/TRBV6-3	TRBJ1-4	CASSRFVTASEKLFF	TGTGCCAGCAGCCGCTTCGTAACGGCTAGCGAAAAACTGTTTTTT
.	TRBD2	TRBV18	TRBJ2-1	CASSPPNLAGGNEQFF	TGTGCCAGCTCACCACCGAACCTAGCGGGAGGGAATGAGCAGTTCTTC
.	TRBD1	TRBV24-1	TRBJ1-2	CATSDTTGFYGYTF	TGTGCCACCAGTGACACGACAGGGTTCTATGGCTACACCTTC
few	.	TRBV5-1	TRBJ2-3	CASSLGGGTWADTQYF	TGCGCCAGCAGCTTGGGTGGCGGCACCTGGGCAGATACGCAGTATTTT
.	.	TRBV7-9	TRBJ1-2	CASSLTFRNYGYTF	TGTGCCAGCAGCTTAACGTTCAGGAACTATGGCTACACCTTC
.	.	TRBV19	TRBJ1-1	CASKRNTEAFF	TGTGCCAGCAAGAGGAACACTGAAGCTTTCTTT
few	TRBD1	TRBV19	TRBJ1-2	CASSTSTGARSYGYTF	TGTGCCAGTAGTACGTCGACAGGGGCGAGATCCTATGGCTACACCTTC
once	TRBD2	TRBV4-3	TRBJ2-5	CASSQGLAGAGETQYF	TGCGCCAGCAGCCAAGGACTAGCGGGAGCTGGCGAGACCCAGTACTTC
.	TRBD2	TRBV29-1	TRBJ2-3	CSVPFSGRVTDTQYF	TGCAGCGTCCCTTTTAGCGGGAGGGTCACAGATACGCAGTATTTT
.	.	TRBV7-2	TRBJ1-5	CASSLAKDTLQHF	TGTGCCAGCAGCTTAGCGAAGGACACCCTTCAGCATTTT
.	.	TRBV30	TRBJ2-3	CAWSVRAAGRTQYF	TGTGCCTGGAGTGTACGGGCAGCGGGTCGTACGCAGTATTTT
.	.	TRBV29-1	TRBJ2-7	CSVAGDSHHYEQYF	TGCAGCGTTGCGGGAGACTCTCACCACTACGAGCAGTACTTC
.	.	TRBV6-2/TRBV6-3	TRBJ1-2	CASSVGRKYGYTF	TGTGCCAGCAGCGTAGGGAGGAAATATGGCTACACCTTC
.	TRBD1	TRBV4-2	TRBJ1-1	CASSQAVARGAEAFF	TGTGCCAGCAGCCAAGCGGTTGCCAGGGGGGCTGAAGCTTTCTTT
.	TRBD2	TRBV5-6	TRBJ2-1	CASSVGLAGGPGNEQFF	TGTGCCAGCAGCGTGGGACTAGCGGGAGGTCCAGGCAATGAGCAGTTCTTC
many	.	TRBV19	TRBJ2-1	CASSPWDFYNEQFF	TGTGCCAGTAGTCCCTGGGACTTCTACAATGAGCAGTTCTTC
.	.	TRBV7-9	TRBJ1-1	CASSPRQNTEAFF	TGTGCCAGCAGCCCGCGTCAGAACACTGAAGCTTTCTTT
.	.	TRBV12-3/TRBV12-4	TRBJ1-5	CASSLREDQPQHF	TGTGCCAGCAGTTTACGTGAGGATCAGCCCCAGCATTTT
.	.	TRBV27	TRBJ1-2	CASSPGQNYGYTF	TGTGCCAGCAGTCCCGGACAGAACTATGGCTACACCTTC
.	.	TRBV5-6	TRBJ2-7	CASSLRSTGSYEQYF	TGTGCCAGCAGCTTAAGAAGTACCGGCTCCTACGAGCAGTACTTC
.	.	TRBV28	TRBJ1-1	CASRDNLNTEAFF	TGTGCCAGCCGGGACAACTTGAACACTGAAGCTTTCTTT
few	TRBD2	TRBV29-1	TRBJ2-5	CSVEDPTSGGNSQETQYF	TGCAGCGTTGAAGATCCCACTAGCGGGGGGAATTCTCAAGAGACCCAGTACTTC
few	.	TRBV30	TRBJ2-5	CAWTRLRGQETQYF	TGTGCCTGGACCCGGCTCCGGGGCCAAGAGACCCAGTACTTC
.	TRBD1	TRBV2	TRBJ1-6	CASKRGQNGSPLHF	TGTGCCAGCAAGAGGGGACAGAACGGTTCACCCCTCCACTTT
.	TRBD1	TRBV4-1	TRBJ2-3	CASSQSGQASDTQYF	TGCGCCAGCAGCCAGTCTGGACAGGCTTCAGATACGCAGTATTTT
.	TRBD1	TRBV7-2	TRBJ1-6	CASSSGQGGNSPLHF	TGTGCCAGCAGCTCTGGACAGGGAGGTAATTCACCCCTCCACTTT
few	.	TRBV5-1	TRBJ2-1	CASSFRTVRSSYNEQFF	TGCGCCAGCAGCTTTAGGACAGTTCGAAGCTCCTACAATGAGCAGTTCTTC
.	.	TRBV5-6	TRBJ1-5	CASSQGSSTYSNQPQHF	TGTGCCAGCAGCCAGGGATCTTCGACCTATAGCAATCAGCCCCAGCATTTT
few	.	TRBV15	TRBJ1-2	CATTADRLRNGYTF	TGTGCCACCACCGCTGACAGGTTGAGGAATGGCTACACCTTC
few	TRBD1	TRBV14	TRBJ1-2	CASSISDRFGYTF	TGTGCCAGCAGCATATCGGACAGGTTTGGCTACACCTTC
.	.	TRBV7-8	TRBJ2-7	CASSLYTYEQYF	TGTGCCAGCAGCCTTTACACCTACGAGCAGTACTTC
.	.	TRBV20-1	TRBJ1-1	CSRQGFAEAFF	TGCAGTAGGCAGGGGTTCGCTGAAGCTTTCTTT
.	TRBD1	TRBV5-1	TRBJ2-7	CASSRSRQGDEQYF	TGCGCCAGCAGCCGATCCCGACAGGGAGACGAGCAGTACTTC
.	.	TRBV3-1/TRBV3-2	TRBJ1-3	CASSRQDSLLSGNTIYF	TGTGCCAGCAGCCGACAGGACAGCCTTCTCTCTGGAAACACCATATATTTT
.	.	TRBV28	TRBJ2-7	CASSLTGAGLYEQYF	TGTGCCAGCAGTTTAACGGGAGCTGGCCTTTACGAGCAGTACTTC
.	.	TRBV5-4	TRBJ1-4	CASSLVPRGGGIETNEKLFF	TGTGCCAGCAGCTTGGTCCCGAGGGGGGGTGGAATAGAAACTAATGAAAAACTGTTTTTT
.	.	TRBV6-5	TRBJ2-1	CASKGQRNNEQFF	TGTGCCAGCAAGGGGCAGAGAAACAATGAGCAGTTCTTC
.	.	TRBV30	TRBJ1-5	CAWSLRLNQPQHF	TGTGCCTGGAGTCTGAGGCTCAATCAGCCCCAGCATTTT
.	.	TRBV19	TRBJ1-5	CASSIDTRSNQPQHF	TGTGCCAGTAGTATAGACACTCGAAGCAATCAGCCCCAGCATTTT
.	TRBD1	TRBV5-5	TRBJ1-6	CASSPSDRGNSPLHF	TGTGCCAGCAGCCCCTCGGACAGGGGCAATTCACCCCTCCACTTT
.	.	TRBV20-1	TRBJ1-4	CSARGQFKLFF	TGCAGTGCTAGAGGACAGTTTAAACTGTTTTTT
once	TRBD1	TRBV18	TRBJ1-1	CASSPLQGGDTEAFF	TGTGCCAGCTCACCCCTACAGGGGGGGGACACTGAAGCTTTCTTT
.	.	TRBV30	TRBJ1-1	CAHQRRMNTEAFF	TGTGCCCACCAACGGAGAATGAACACTGAAGCTTTCTTT
.	TRBD1	TRBV29-1	TRBJ1-1	CSVERSGGTEAFF	TGCAGCGTTGAACGTTCAGGGGGCACTGAAGCTTTCTTT
.	TRBD1	TRBV11-2	TRBJ1-1	CASSFDRGRVLEAFF	TGTGCCAGCAGCTTCGACAGGGGGCGCGTCCTTGAAGCTTTCTTT
.	.	TRBV2	TRBJ1-2	CASSESRGYYGYTF	TGTGCCAGCAGTGAAAGCAGGGGCTACTATGGCTACACCTTC
.	.	TRBV11-2	TRBJ2-3	CASSLVVDITDTQYF	TGTGCCAGCAGCTTAGTTGTAGATATCACAGATACGCAGTATTTT
.	TRBD1	TRBV5-1	TRBJ2-2	CASSLVQGADTGELFF	TGCGCCAGCAGCTTGGTTCAGGGGGCTGACACCGGGGAGCTGTTTTTT
few	.	TRBV6-1	TRBJ1-5	CASSEPRAFQAQHF	TGTGCCAGCAGTGAACCCAGAGCTTTTCAGGCCCAGCATTTT
.	TRBD2	TRBV3-1/TRBV3-2	TRBJ2-5	CASSQGRGGRETQYF	TGTGCCAGCAGCCAAGGGCGGGGGGGCCGCGAGACCCAGTACTTC